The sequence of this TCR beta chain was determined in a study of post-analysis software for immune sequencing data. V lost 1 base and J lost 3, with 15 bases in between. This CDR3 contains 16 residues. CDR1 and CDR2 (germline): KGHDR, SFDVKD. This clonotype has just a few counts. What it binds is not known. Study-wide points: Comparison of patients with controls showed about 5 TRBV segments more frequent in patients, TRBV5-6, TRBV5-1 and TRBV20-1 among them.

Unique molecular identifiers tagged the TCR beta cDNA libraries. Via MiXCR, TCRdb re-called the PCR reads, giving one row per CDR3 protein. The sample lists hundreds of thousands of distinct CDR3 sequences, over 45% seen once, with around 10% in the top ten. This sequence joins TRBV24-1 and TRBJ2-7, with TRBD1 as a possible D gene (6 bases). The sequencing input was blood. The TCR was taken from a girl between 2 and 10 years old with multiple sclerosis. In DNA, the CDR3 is TGTGCCACCAGTGATTTACCTAGGACAGCATGCTACGAGCAGTACTTC. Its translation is CATSDLPRTACYEQYF.